Listed here is a single T cell receptor (beta chain). Its antigen is not identified. The data derive from a study of T cell repertoires in aging, cancer and after chemotherapy. Study results and limitations: Across the chemotherapy interval, each cancer cohort showed higher median generation probability, suggesting thymic rebound. Untreated cancer patients had significantly lower blood TCR diversity than age-matched healthy donors. In cancer patients, declining TCR diversity with age involved lost richness and lost evenness.

The CDR3 runs 15 residues. V lost 6 bases and J 6 bases, leaving 22 bases between the germline ends. Germline-derived CDR1 and CDR2 are SGHRS and YFSETQ. The template was genomic DNA from peripheral blood, not RNA. Multiplex touch-down PCR with TRB-A/B primers amplified rearranged V-D-J TRB sequences. TCRdb re-called the multiplex PCR reads with MiXCR, one entry per CDR3 protein. The sample has about 10,000 distinct CDR3 sequences; approximately 38% are singletons. Sequenced input: blood. The chain employs TRBV5-1 and TRBJ2-7, with a weak D call TRBD2 (5 bases). The sequence derives from a human donor in good health. This chain's CDR3 is CASNRGGLQEGEQYF. As DNA, the CDR3 is TGCGCCAGCAACCGAGGTGGACTCCAAGAGGGCGAGCAGTACTTC.